The 17 T cell receptor beta chains below come from one sample, sequenced in a study of cytotoxic CD8 clonotypes in ibrutinib-treated CLL (dated by TCRdb to about 2021). The sample's time point, from its label and the paper: approximately eleven months on ibrutinib. Libraries were built with the immunoSEQ multiplex PCR assay. Drawn from immuneACCESS, this table holds only the in-frame rearrangements with V and J called that TCRdb kept. Clones are partly lost; checked studies trace under half to an unresolved V gene and leave the rest unexplained. A total of more than 110,000 clones appear in this sample, approximately 90% of them only once. The ten largest make up more than 10% of the sample. Here the sequenced sample was PBMCs, taken after 12 months of ibrutinib treatment. The source is a human donor with chronic lymphocytic leukemia.

The chain carries TRBV27 and TRBJ2-3; 15 bases line up with TRBD2. The ends lost 7 bases at V and 6 bases at J; junction bases unmatched: 14. The germline V gene encodes CDR1 MNHEY and CDR2 SMNVEV (reference sequence). This CDR3 spans 18 amino acids. In DNA, the CDR3 is TGTGCCAGCACCCCCGGACTAGCGGGAGGGCCTGGTGTCGATACGCAGTATTTT. As protein: CASTPGLAGGPGVDTQYF.

J is TRBJ2-1 and V is TRBV5-1; 9 nucleotides match TRBD2. J gave up 4 bases and V 1 base, and 6 bases lay outside the gene matches. This CDR3 region has 16 residues. CDR1 is SGHRS, CDR2 YFSETQ, per germline. The DNA for the CDR3 is TGCGCCAGCAGCTTGAAACTAGCGGGTGAATACAATGAGCAGTTCTTC. As protein: CASSLKLAGEYNEQFF.

The CDR3 DNA reads as TGTGCCAGCAGCCCGCGGACAGTCGGAGCCGGGGAGCTGTTTTTT. Translating it yields CASSPRTVGAGELFF. The chain joins TRBV11-2 to TRBJ2-2; D is possibly TRBD1 (6 bases). This CDR3 has 15 residues. CDR1 is SGHAT, CDR2 FQNNGV, per germline. V was cut by 5 bases and J by 6 bases, with 16 bases left in between.

The V gene is TRBV5-1, the J gene TRBJ2-7; D might be TRBD2 (5 bases). Germline V gene data show CDR1 as SGHRS and CDR2 as YFSETQ. The length of the CDR3 is 14 residues. V dropped 1 base and J dropped 2 bases, with 10 bases sitting between them. The CDR3 DNA reads TGCGCCAGCAGCTTGAACAGAGGGCCCTACGAGCAGTACTTC. Translation gives CASSLNRGPYEQYF. Looking up the rest from reference TRBV5-1 and TRBJ2-7 gives the full variable domain: KAGVTQTPRYLIKTRGQQVTLSCSPISGHRSVSWYQQTPGQGLQFLFEYFSETQRNKGNFPGRFSGRQFSNSRSEMNVSTLELGDSALYLCASSLNRGPYEQYFGPGTRLTVT.

The V call is TRBV28, the J call TRBJ1-3; unclear D gene. The germline CDR1 and CDR2 sequences are MDHEN and SYDVKM. This CDR3 spans 15 amino acids. The V gene lost 8 bases and the J gene lost 0 bases, with 14 bases spanning the gap. CDR3 loop: CASLTARYSGNTIYF. The CDR3 bases are TGTGCCAGCTTGACCGCCCGATACTCTGGAAACACCATATATTTT.

J is TRBJ2-7 and V is TRBV19; 9 positions match TRBD1. CDR1 is LNHDA, CDR2 SQIVND, per germline (reference sequence). V was pared by 5 bases and J by 7 bases, with 9 bases of the junction left unmatched. CDR3 length: 14 amino acids. CDR3 region: CASSPRTGEMEQYF. The DNA for the CDR3 is TGTGCCAGTAGTCCCCGGACAGGGGAGATGGAGCAGTACTTC.

V gene TRBV28 combines with J gene TRBJ2-5, with D hard to call. Trimming removed 3 bases at V and 2 bases at J, with 13 bases between. This CDR3 region has 15 residues. The germline CDR1 and CDR2 sequences are MDHEN and SYDVKM. The CDR3 bases are TGTGCCAGCAGTTTTAGGGAAAGATGGCAAGAGACCCAGTACTTC. Translated: CASSFRERWQETQYF.

The chain joins TRBV9 to TRBJ2-3, with 13 bases identical to TRBD2. The ends lost 0 bases at V and 11 bases at J; junction bases unmatched: 15. The germline CDR1 and CDR2 sequences are SGDLS and YYNGEE. There are 18 residues in the CDR3. This chain's CDR3 is CASSVGLAGGQGTGVQYF. The CDR3 DNA reads TGTGCCAGCAGCGTAGGACTAGCGGGAGGCCAAGGCACGGGTGTGCAGTATTTT.

The V and J genes are TRBV15 and TRBJ2-2; D is undetermined. The CDR3 contains 12 residues. With 6 bases removed from V and 6 bases from J, the gap between germline ends came to 8 bases. Germline-derived CDR1 and CDR2 are LNHNV and YYDKDF (reference sequence). The CDR3 region is CATSSEAGELFF. The DNA of the CDR3 is TGTGCCACCAGTAGTGAAGCCGGGGAGCTGTTTTTT.

This clone was detected only once. The rearrangement links TRBV6-1 to TRBJ1-5, with no clear D. The CDR3 spans 14 residues. The germline V gene has CDR1 MNHNS and CDR2 SASEGT. The V end was cut by 3 bases, the J end by 0 bases, with 6 bases between. The CDR3 reads CASSELYSNQPQHF. In DNA, the CDR3 is TGTGCCAGCAGTGAGTTATATAGCAATCAGCCCCAGCATTTT.

The chain joins TRBV2 to TRBJ1-1; the D is unclear. The CDR3 loop spans 12 amino acids. Trimming stripped 0 bases from V and 7 bases from J, with 6 bases between. Germline CDR1 SNHLY, CDR2 FYNNEI. CDR3 bases: TGTGCCAGCAGTGAAGCGGAACATGAAGCTTTCTTT. It translates to CASSEAEHEAFF.

This chain links TRBV10-3 with TRBJ2-2, with D unresolved. Between the trimmed V and J ends, which lost 2 bases and 6 bases, there was a span of 4 bases. Per germline, CDR1 ENHRY and CDR2 SYGVKD. The CDR3 is made up of 12 amino acids. CDR3 nucleotide sequence: TGTGCCATCAGTGAGGGGTCCGGGGAGCTGTTTTTT. Protein: CAISEGSGELFF.

The chain recombines TRBV7-9 with TRBJ1-5; D is ambiguous. This CDR3 comprises 13 residues. V was trimmed by 4 bases and J by 3 bases, leaving 7 bases between them. Germline V lookup: CDR1 SEHNR, CDR2 FQNEAQ (reference sequence). CDR3 sequence (DNA): TGTGCCAGCAGCTCGCTAGACAATCAGCCCCAGCATTTT. This encodes CASSSLDNQPQHF.

The chain uses TRBV7-3 and TRBJ1-1; TRBD1 might be the D (5 bases). Germline values: CDR1 SGHTA, CDR2 FQGTGA. The CDR3 extends over 14 amino acids. Trimming cost V 4 bases and J 7 bases, with 16 bases left between them. In DNA form, the CDR3 reads TGTGCCAGCAGCTCCCGTGGGGGTGTTGATGAAGCTTTCTTT. Protein sequence: CASSSRGGVDEAFF.

The chain combines TRBV7-3 with TRBJ2-3; D is unclear. The CDR3 covers 15 residues. Trimming removed 1 base at V and 3 bases at J, with 11 bases between. Germline values: CDR1 SGHTA, CDR2 FQGTGA. The chain's CDR3 is CASSLKGPRTDTQYF. In DNA form, the CDR3 reads TGTGCCAGCAGCTTAAAGGGCCCAAGGACAGATACGCAGTATTTT.

J is TRBJ1-3 and V is TRBV28; a weak D match, TRBD1 (5 bases). Trimming cost V 4 bases and J 3 bases, with 7 bases left between them. The CDR3 runs 13 residues. Germline CDR1 reads MDHEN; CDR2 reads SYDVKM. Here the CDR3 reads CASSWDLGNTIYF. The CDR3, as DNA: TGTGCCAGCAGTTGGGACCTTGGAAACACCATATATTTT.

In its sample, this clone was seen once. The gene calls are TRBV19 and TRBJ2-7; D is possibly TRBD1 or TRBD2 (5 bases each). There are 16 residues in the CDR3. Germline assignment: CDR1 LNHDA and CDR2 SQIVND (reference sequence). Trimming removed 5 bases at V and 2 bases at J, with 19 bases between. The CDR3 DNA follows: TGTGCCAGTAGTCCTATCCGGGACGCCCCGGCCTACGAGCAGTACTTC. Translation gives CASSPIRDAPAYEQYF.